The clone carrying this T cell receptor (beta chain) was picked up many times. The target antigen is unknown. This entry comes from a study of early T cells in non-severe SARS-CoV-2 infection. Study-level background: Bulk RNA from unsorted whole blood was sequenced; chains were unpaired. General study points: Matching with VDJdb favored anti-spike CD8 responses (missing private and CD4 specificities).

Individual cDNA molecules received unique molecular identifiers during library preparation. TCRdb reprocessed the 5' RACE reads with MiXCR, giving one entry per CDR3 protein. Of tens of thousands of distinct CDR3 sequences in the sample, over 9% are singletons; the top ten hold under 8%. V was shortened by 5 bases and J by 3 bases, with 11 bases between the two germline ends. Per germline, CDR1 SGHVS and CDR2 FNYEAQ. The CDR3 loop spans 13 amino acids. The sample comprised whole blood. This sequence originates from an adult who was a healthcare worker with PCR-confirmed SARS-CoV-2 infection or an uninfected control (not recorded which). The chain employs TRBV7-6 and TRBJ2-7; perhaps D is TRBD1 or TRBD2 (5 bases each). This CDR3 reads CASSPRDHYEQYF. For the CDR3, the DNA is TGTGCCAGCAGCCCCAGGGACCACTACGAGCAGTACTTC. Complete variable domain (other parts from reference TRBV7-6 and TRBJ2-7): GAGVSQSPRYKVTKRGQDVALRCDPISGHVSLYWYRQALGQGPEFLTYFNYEAQQDKSGLPNDRFSAERPEGSISTLTIQRTEQRDSAMYRCASSPRDHYEQYFGPGTRLTVT.